Reported below is one T cell receptor beta chain. V shed 6 bases and J shed 4 bases, with 9 bases lying between them. The CDR3 loop spans 12 amino acids. Germline CDR1 is SNHLY and CDR2 is FYNNEI. Profiled with immunoSEQ multiplex PCR; TCRdb holds only in-frame clones, not every one. This repertoire shows some 99,000 clones, around 85% found once; its top ten account for around 0.52%. This sample was taken from a study of OX40 agonist ivuxolimab in advanced cancers. Sequences were derived from CD4+ or CD8+ T cells sorted from blood, sampled in a trial of the OX40 agonist ivuxolimab. This TCR derives from an adult with an advanced solid tumor such as melanoma, head and neck, liver or kidney cancer. The chain has TRBV2 and TRBJ1-2; D is unresolved. The CDR3 loop reads CASRPQGYGYTF. The CDR3 nucleotides are TGTGCCAGCAGGCCCCAAGGCTATGGCTACACCTTC. The whole variable domain, remainder taken from reference TRBV2 and TRBJ1-2, is EPEVTQTPSHQVTQMGQEVILRCVPISNHLYFYWYRQILGQKVEFLVSFYNNEISEKSEIFDDQFSVERPDGSNFTLKIRSTKLEDSAMYFCASRPQGYGYTFGSGTRLTVV.